A selection of T cell receptor beta chains follows, all from one sample in a study of identical twins. TCRdb used MiXCR to reprocess the 5' RACE reads, holding one entry per CDR3 protein. The profile shows 1.5 million to 2 million distinct CDR3 sequences, less than 40% of them singletons. The specimen sequenced was cord blood. The receptors shown here come from a newborn girl in good health. The CDR3 runs from the conserved cysteine through the conserved F or W. D genes are given only for firm matches. Clone size is not always given. Where it is, it says once, few, many or a class for expanded clones.

clone_size cdr3_length j_call v_call d_call cdr3_aa cdr3_nt
NA 14 TRBJ2-3 TRBV5-1 NA CASSPQGKTDTQYF TGCGCCAGCAGCCCCCAGGGGAAAACAGATACGCAGTATTTT
few 14 TRBJ2-7 TRBV12-3/TRBV12-4 NA CASSRLPSYNEQYF TGTGCCAGCAGCCGACTACCATCCTACAATGAGCAGTACTTC
NA 14 TRBJ2-3 TRBV6-1 TRBD2 CASTWSGDTDTQYF TGTGCCAGCACCTGGAGCGGGGACACAGATACGCAGTATTTT
NA 16 TRBJ2-3 TRBV4-2 TRBD2 CASSLHTSGGGDTQYF TGTGCCAGCAGCCTACACACTAGCGGGGGTGGAGATACGCAGTATTTT
NA 15 TRBJ2-7 TRBV5-1 TRBD1 CASSLLGQGGEPQYF TGCGCCAGCAGCTTGTTGGGACAGGGAGGTGAGCCCCAGTACTTC
few 15 TRBJ2-5 TRBV20-1 NA CSARDRVSLAETQYF TGCAGTGCTAGAGACAGAGTGAGTCTTGCGGAGACCCAGTACTTC
NA 13 TRBJ2-1 TRBV5-8 TRBD1 CASSYRGTGEQFF TGTGCCAGCAGCTACAGGGGTACGGGTGAGCAGTTCTTC
few 16 TRBJ2-7 TRBV29-1 NA CSVDRPRGPLPYEQYF TGCAGCGTTGACCGACCCCGGGGACCCCTACCCTACGAGCAGTACTTC
NA 15 TRBJ1-6 TRBV4-2 NA CASSQDGARDSPLHF TGTGCCAGCAGCCAAGATGGGGCGCGGGATTCACCCCTCCACTTT
few 14 TRBJ2-7 TRBV4-2 TRBD1 CASSTTGASYEQYF TGTGCCAGCAGCACGACAGGGGCCTCCTACGAGCAGTACTTC
NA 20 TRBJ1-1 TRBV5-1 NA CASSLLRTITGRGLNTEAFF TGCGCCAGCAGCTTACTCCGTACGATTACAGGTCGGGGGTTGAACACTGAAGCTTTCTTT
NA 15 TRBJ1-1 TRBV7-9 NA CASSLSSRVETEAFF TGTGCCAGCAGCCTATCGAGCAGGGTGGAAACTGAAGCTTTCTTT
few 15 TRBJ2-5 TRBV6-5 TRBD1 CASSYGTGVQETQYF TGTGCCAGCAGTTACGGGACAGGTGTCCAAGAGACCCAGTACTTC
NA 13 TRBJ1-2 TRBV18 NA CASSPQARDGYTF TGTGCCAGCTCACCACAGGCGCGCGATGGCTACACCTTC
NA 16 TRBJ2-5 TRBV5-1 TRBD2 CASLRLALHFQETQYF TGCGCCAGCCTCCGACTAGCCCTACATTTCCAAGAGACCCAGTACTTC
NA 12 TRBJ2-1 TRBV30 NA CAWSVYPYEQFF TGTGCCTGGAGTGTATACCCCTACGAGCAGTTCTTC
NA 13 TRBJ2-7 TRBV20-1 NA CSAGGTFYYEQYF TGCAGTGCCGGGGGGACATTTTACTACGAGCAGTACTTC
NA 14 TRBJ2-3 TRBV6-1 NA CASSVPQGTDTQYF TGTGCCAGCAGTGTCCCACAGGGCACAGATACGCAGTATTTT
few 16 TRBJ1-1 TRBV29-1 NA CSVGFLVGAPNTEAFF TGCAGCGTTGGTTTCCTTGTCGGAGCACCGAACACTGAAGCTTTCTTT
once 14 TRBJ2-7 TRBV6-1 NA CASSENRGGYEQYF TGTGCCAGCAGTGAAAATAGGGGGGGCTACGAGCAGTACTTC
NA 12 TRBJ1-2 TRBV5-1 NA CANSLGTSGYTF TGCGCCAACAGCTTGGGGACGAGTGGCTACACCTTC
NA 16 TRBJ2-7 TRBV3-1 TRBD2 CASSQDLAGAYNEQYF TGTGCCAGCAGCCAAGATCTAGCGGGAGCCTACAATGAGCAGTACTTC
few 16 TRBJ1-1 TRBV12-5 NA CASGLAPGQTNTEAFF TGTGCTAGTGGTTTGGCCCCCGGACAGACGAACACTGAAGCTTTCTTT
few 13 TRBJ2-7 TRBV24-1 TRBD1 CATSARGLYEQYF TGTGCCACCAGTGCGAGGGGGCTTTACGAGCAGTACTTC
many 14 TRBJ2-7 TRBV9 NA CASSLQRVNYEQYF TGTGCCAGCAGCCTCCAGCGGGTCAACTACGAGCAGTACTTC
few 13 TRBJ1-2 TRBV20-1 TRBD1 CSGGQGPVYGYTF TGCAGTGGTGGACAGGGGCCCGTCTATGGCTACACCTTC
NA 17 TRBJ1-2 TRBV7-2 NA CASSWPGAAKINYGYTF TGTGCCAGCAGCTGGCCGGGAGCCGCAAAAATTAACTATGGCTACACCTTC
many 15 TRBJ2-7 TRBV27 TRBD2 CASSFDSGSSYEQYF TGCGCCAGCAGCTTTGATAGCGGGAGCTCCTACGAGCAGTACTTC
NA 14 TRBJ2-1 TRBV2 TRBD1 CASVYGQGVETQFF TGTGCCAGCGTATACGGACAGGGGGTAGAGACCCAGTTCTTC
NA 14 TRBJ2-1 TRBV4-2 TRBD2 CASSQDGLADEQFF TGTGCCAGCAGCCAAGACGGACTAGCGGATGAGCAGTTCTTC
NA 16 TRBJ2-5 TRBV20-1 TRBD2 CSARARLAESYNEQYF TGCAGTGCTAGAGCCCGACTAGCGGAGTCCTACAATGAGCAGTACTTC
once 14 TRBJ2-7 TRBV20-1 NA CSATIAEPYNEQYF TGCAGTGCTACAATAGCGGAACCCTACAATGAGCAGTACTTC
few 15 TRBJ2-1 TRBV27 NA CASSFRYSSYNEQFF TGTGCCAGCAGTTTTAGGTACAGCTCCTACAATGAGCAGTTCTTC
few 13 TRBJ1-1 TRBV24-1 NA CATTDAGVTEAFF TGTGCCACCACCGACGCAGGGGTCACTGAAGCTTTCTTT
NA 14 TRBJ2-3 TRBV2 NA CASRRATNTDTQYF TGTGCCAGCCGCAGGGCTACCAACACAGATACGCAGTATTTT
NA 16 TRBJ2-7 TRBV14 NA CASSQAPDVGGYEQYF TGTGCCAGCAGCCAAGCCCCGGACGTAGGGGGCTACGAGCAGTACTTC
NA 15 TRBJ2-5 TRBV2 TRBD2 CASSKSGLAPNEQYF TGTGCCAGCAGCAAGTCGGGACTAGCGCCCAATGAGCAGTACTTC
many 13 TRBJ1-2 TRBV27 NA CASSFTGLYGYTF TGTGCCAGCAGTTTCACAGGGCTCTATGGCTACACCTTC
NA 17 TRBJ2-3 TRBV5-1 TRBD1 CASSLIMRTGGTDTQYF TGCGCCAGCAGCTTGATAATGCGGACAGGGGGCACAGATACGCAGTATTTT
NA 14 TRBJ2-1 TRBV5-1 NA CASSLERAYNEQFF TGCGCCAGCAGCCTCGAGCGGGCTTACAATGAGCAGTTCTTC
few 14 TRBJ1-2 TRBV7-9 NA CASSPSLGDYGYTF TGTGCCAGCAGCCCCTCCTTAGGGGACTATGGCTACACCTTC
NA 15 TRBJ1-1 TRBV3-1 TRBD1 CASSGQGAARTEAFF TGTGCCAGCAGCGGACAGGGGGCGGCGAGGACTGAAGCTTTCTTT
NA 16 TRBJ1-4 TRBV25-1 TRBD1 CASSEFSRGLNEKLFF TGTGCCAGCAGTGAATTTTCCAGGGGGCTTAATGAAAAACTGTTTTTT
few 15 TRBJ1-4 TRBV5-5 NA CASSLFGPLEPKLFF TGTGCCAGCAGCTTGTTTGGCCCCCTCGAGCCCAAACTGTTTTTT
few 11 TRBJ2-7 TRBV6-2/TRBV6-3 NA CASSRRVEQYF TGTGCCAGCAGCCGAAGAGTAGAGCAGTACTTC
few 14 TRBJ1-5 TRBV20-1 NA CSARSGALNQPQHF TGCAGTGCTAGATCGGGCGCCCTCAATCAGCCCCAGCATTTT
many 13 TRBJ1-2 TRBV29-1 TRBD1 CSVLRQGDYGYTF TGCAGCGTCCTCAGACAGGGGGACTATGGCTACACCTTC
NA 15 TRBJ2-3 TRBV11-3 NA CASSRSPGAADTQYF TGTGCCAGCAGCCGTAGTCCGGGAGCGGCAGATACGCAGTATTTT
NA 14 TRBJ2-3 TRBV6-8 TRBD1 CASSSMTGTDTQYF TGTGCCAGCAGTTCCATGACAGGGACAGATACGCAGTATTTT
few 16 TRBJ2-3 TRBV20-1 TRBD2 CSPPLRGALRTDTQYF TGCAGTCCCCCTTTGCGGGGGGCTCTTCGCACAGATACGCAGTATTTT
NA 16 TRBJ1-2 TRBV7-2 NA CASSLIYGLSNYGYTF TGTGCCAGCAGCTTAATTTATGGACTTTCTAACTATGGCTACACCTTC
NA 15 TRBJ2-7 TRBV4-2 NA CASSRDWAAFCEQYF TGTGCCAGCAGCCGCGACTGGGCGGCGTTCTGCGAGCAGTACTTC
many 12 TRBJ2-3 TRBV12-3/TRBV12-4 NA CASSSTADTQYF TGTGCCAGCAGCTCGACCGCAGATACGCAGTATTTT
few 20 TRBJ2-1 TRBV4-2 TRBD2 CASSQDLRVAGVPLENEQFF TGTGCCAGCAGCCAAGATCTTAGAGTAGCGGGAGTTCCCCTGGAGAATGAGCAGTTCTTC
NA 16 TRBJ2-7 TRBV7-2 TRBD2 CASSRLAGVKSYEQYF TGTGCCAGCAGCCGACTAGCGGGAGTCAAATCCTACGAGCAGTACTTC